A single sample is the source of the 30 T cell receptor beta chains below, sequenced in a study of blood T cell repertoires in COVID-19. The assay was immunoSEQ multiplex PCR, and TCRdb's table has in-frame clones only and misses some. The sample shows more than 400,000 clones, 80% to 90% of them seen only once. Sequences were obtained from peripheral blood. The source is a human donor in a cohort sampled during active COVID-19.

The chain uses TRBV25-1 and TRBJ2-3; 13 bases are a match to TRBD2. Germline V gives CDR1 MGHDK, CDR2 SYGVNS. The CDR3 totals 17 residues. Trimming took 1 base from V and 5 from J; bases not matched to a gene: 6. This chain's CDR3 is CASSESLAGGPGDTQYF. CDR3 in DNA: TGTGCCAGCAGTGAATCACTAGCGGGAGGGCCAGGAGATACGCAGTATTTT.

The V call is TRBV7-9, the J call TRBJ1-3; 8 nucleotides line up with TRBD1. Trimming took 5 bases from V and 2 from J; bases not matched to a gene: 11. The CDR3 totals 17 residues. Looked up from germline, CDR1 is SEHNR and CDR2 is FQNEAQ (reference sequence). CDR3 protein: CASSPALGQGAGNTIYF. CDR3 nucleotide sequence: TGTGCCAGCAGCCCAGCCTTAGGACAGGGCGCTGGAAACACCATATATTTT.

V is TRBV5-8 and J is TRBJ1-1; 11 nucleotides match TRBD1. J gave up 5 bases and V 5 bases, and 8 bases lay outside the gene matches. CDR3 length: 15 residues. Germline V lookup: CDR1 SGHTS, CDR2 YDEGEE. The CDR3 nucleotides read TGTGCCAGCAGTTACCACGGACAGGGGGCAACTGAAGCTTTCTTT. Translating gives CASSYHGQGATEAFF.

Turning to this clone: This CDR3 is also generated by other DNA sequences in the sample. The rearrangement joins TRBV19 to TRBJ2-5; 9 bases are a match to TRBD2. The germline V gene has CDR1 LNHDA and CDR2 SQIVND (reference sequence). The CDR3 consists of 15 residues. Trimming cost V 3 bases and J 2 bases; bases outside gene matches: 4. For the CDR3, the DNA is TGTGCCAGTAGTATCGGTACTAGCGGGCAAGAGACCCAGTACTTC. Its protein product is CASSIGTSGQETQYF.

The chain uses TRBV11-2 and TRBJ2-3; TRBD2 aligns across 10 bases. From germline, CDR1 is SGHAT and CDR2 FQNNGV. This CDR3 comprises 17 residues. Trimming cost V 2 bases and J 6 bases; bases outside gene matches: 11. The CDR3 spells CASSLSLSGRASDTQYF. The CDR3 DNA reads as TGTGCCAGCAGCTTAAGTCTCAGCGGGAGGGCCTCCGATACGCAGTATTTT.

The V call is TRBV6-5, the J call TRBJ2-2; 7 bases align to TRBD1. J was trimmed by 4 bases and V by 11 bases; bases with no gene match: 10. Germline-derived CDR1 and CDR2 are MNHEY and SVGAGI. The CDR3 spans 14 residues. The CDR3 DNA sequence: TGTGCCGCCCGGTCACAGGGGTCCACCGGGGAGCTGTTTTTT. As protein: CAARSQGSTGELFF.

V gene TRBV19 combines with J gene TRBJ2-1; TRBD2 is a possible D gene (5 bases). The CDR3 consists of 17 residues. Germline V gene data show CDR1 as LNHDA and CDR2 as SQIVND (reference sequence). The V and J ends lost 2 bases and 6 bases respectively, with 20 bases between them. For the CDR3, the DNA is TGTGCCAGTAGTATATTCCCGGGGTTCCCTTTAGGCAATGAGCAGTTCTTC. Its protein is CASSIFPGFPLGNEQFF.

The DNA for the CDR3 is TGTGCCAGCGTGGACAGGGGCCAATCACCCCTCCACTTT. Translating gives CASVDRGQSPLHF. V usage is TRBV2 and J usage is TRBJ1-6, with 9 bases identical to TRBD1. The CDR3 runs 13 residues. Germline loops: CDR1 SNHLY, CDR2 FYNNEI. After removal of 8 bases from V and 10 bases from J, the junction contained 6 bases not matched to a gene.

CDR3 amino acids: CASSQALQPRAGYTF. CDR3 nucleotides: TGTGCCAGCAGCCAAGCCTTACAGCCCAGGGCTGGCTACACCTTC. This sequence joins TRBV3-1 (or the pseudogene TRBV3-2) and TRBJ1-2; a possible D gene is TRBD1 (5 bases). The CDR3 extends over 15 amino acids. Trimming left V 1 base short and J 7 bases short, with 16 bases between. Germline-derived CDR1 and CDR2 are LGHDT and YNNKEL (reference sequence).

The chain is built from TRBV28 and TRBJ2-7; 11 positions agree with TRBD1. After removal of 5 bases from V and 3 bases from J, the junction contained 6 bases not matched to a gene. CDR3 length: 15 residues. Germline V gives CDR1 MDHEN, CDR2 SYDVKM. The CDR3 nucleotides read TGTGCCAGCAGTCCTCCGGGACAGGGGGACTACGAGCAGTACTTC. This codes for CASSPPGQGDYEQYF.

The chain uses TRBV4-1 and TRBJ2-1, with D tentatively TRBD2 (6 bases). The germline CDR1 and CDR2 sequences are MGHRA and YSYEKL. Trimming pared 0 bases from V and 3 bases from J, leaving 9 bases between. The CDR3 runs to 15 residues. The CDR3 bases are TGCGCCAGCAGCCAAGAAGGGCGGGGCTACAATGAGCAGTTCTTC. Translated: CASSQEGRGYNEQFF.

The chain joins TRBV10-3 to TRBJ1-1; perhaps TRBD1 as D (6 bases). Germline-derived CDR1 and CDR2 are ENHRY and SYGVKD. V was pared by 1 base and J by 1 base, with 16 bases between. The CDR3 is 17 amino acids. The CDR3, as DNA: TGTGCCATCAGTGAGTTTCGTGCGGCGGGGGCGAACACTGAAGCTTTCTTT. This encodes CAISEFRAAGANTEAFF.

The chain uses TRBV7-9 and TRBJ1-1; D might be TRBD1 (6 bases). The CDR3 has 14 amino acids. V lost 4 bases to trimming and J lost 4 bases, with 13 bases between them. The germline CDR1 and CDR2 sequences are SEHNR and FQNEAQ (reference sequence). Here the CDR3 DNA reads TGTGCCAGCAGCTACGGACAGAAAGGCACTGAAGCTTTCTTT. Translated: CASSYGQKGTEAFF.

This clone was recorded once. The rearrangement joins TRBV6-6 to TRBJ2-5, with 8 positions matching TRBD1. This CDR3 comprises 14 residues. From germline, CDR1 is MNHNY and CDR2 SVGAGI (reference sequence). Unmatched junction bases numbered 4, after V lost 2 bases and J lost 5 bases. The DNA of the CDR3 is TGTGCCAGCAGTTACCCGGACAGGGTTGAGACCCAGTACTTC. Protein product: CASSYPDRVETQYF.

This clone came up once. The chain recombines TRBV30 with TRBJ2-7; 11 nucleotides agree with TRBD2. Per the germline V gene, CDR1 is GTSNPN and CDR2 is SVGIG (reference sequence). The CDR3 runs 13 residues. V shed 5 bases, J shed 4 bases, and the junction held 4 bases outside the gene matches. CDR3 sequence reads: CAWDGTSGYEQYF. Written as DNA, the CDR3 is TGTGCCTGGGATGGGACTAGCGGATACGAGCAGTACTTC.

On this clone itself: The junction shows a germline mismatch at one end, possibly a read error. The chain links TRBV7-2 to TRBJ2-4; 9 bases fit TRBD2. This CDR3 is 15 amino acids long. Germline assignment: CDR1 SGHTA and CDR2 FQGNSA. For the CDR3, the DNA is TGTGCCAGCAGCCTAGCGGGGACAGTCAGGAACATTCAGTACTTC. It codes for CASSLAGTVRNIQYF.

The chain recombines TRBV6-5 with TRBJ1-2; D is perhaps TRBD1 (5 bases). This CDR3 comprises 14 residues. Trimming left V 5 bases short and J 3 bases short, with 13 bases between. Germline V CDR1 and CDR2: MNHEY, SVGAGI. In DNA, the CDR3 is TGTGCCAGCAGTCGACTAGGGACTGACTATGGCTACACCTTC. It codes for CASSRLGTDYGYTF.

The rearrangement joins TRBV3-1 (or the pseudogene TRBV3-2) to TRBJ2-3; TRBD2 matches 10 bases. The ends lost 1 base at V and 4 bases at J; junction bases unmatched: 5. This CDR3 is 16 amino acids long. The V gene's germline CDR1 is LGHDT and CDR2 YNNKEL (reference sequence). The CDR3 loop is CASSQGLAGAADTQYF. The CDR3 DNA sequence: TGTGCCAGCAGCCAAGGGCTAGCGGGAGCGGCAGATACGCAGTATTTT.

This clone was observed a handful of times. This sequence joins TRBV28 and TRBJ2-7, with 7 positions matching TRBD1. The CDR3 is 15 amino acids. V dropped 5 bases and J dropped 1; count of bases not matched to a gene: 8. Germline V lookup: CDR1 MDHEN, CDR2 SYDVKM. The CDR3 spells CASSTTGDSSYEQYF. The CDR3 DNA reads TGTGCCAGCAGTACCACAGGGGATAGTTCCTACGAGCAGTACTTC.

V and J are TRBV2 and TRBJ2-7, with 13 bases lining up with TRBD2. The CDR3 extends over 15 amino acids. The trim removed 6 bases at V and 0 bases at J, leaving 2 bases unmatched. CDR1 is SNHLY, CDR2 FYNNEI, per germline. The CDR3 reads CASRTSGGSSYEQYF. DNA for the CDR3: TGTGCCAGCAGGACTAGCGGGGGGTCCTCCTACGAGCAGTACTTC.

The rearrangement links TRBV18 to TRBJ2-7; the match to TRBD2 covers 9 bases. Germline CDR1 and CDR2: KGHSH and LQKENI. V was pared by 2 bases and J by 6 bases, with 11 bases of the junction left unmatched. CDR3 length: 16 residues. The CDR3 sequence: CASSPALAGTTSEQYF. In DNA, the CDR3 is TGTGCCAGCTCACCAGCGCTAGCGGGAACCACGTCCGAGCAGTACTTC.

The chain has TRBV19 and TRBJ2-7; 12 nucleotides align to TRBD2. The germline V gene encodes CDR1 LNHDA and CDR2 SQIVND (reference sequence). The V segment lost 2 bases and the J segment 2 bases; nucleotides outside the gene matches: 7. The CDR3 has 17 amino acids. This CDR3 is CASSIKLAGGIPYEQYF. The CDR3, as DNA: TGTGCCAGTAGTATAAAACTAGCGGGAGGTATTCCCTACGAGCAGTACTTC.

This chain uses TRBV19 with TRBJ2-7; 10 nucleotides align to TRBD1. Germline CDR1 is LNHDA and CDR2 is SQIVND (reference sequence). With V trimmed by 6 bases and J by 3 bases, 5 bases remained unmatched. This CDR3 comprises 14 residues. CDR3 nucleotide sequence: TGTGCCAGTAGGCACCGGGACAGGGGCTACGAGCAGTACTTC. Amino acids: CASRHRDRGYEQYF.

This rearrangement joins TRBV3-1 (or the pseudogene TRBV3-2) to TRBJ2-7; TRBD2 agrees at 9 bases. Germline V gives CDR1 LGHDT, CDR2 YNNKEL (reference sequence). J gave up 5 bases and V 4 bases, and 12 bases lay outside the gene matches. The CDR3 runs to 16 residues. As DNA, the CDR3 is TGTGCCAGCAGCCGCGCCCCCGGGACTAGCTGGAACGAGCAGTACTTC. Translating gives CASSRAPGTSWNEQYF.

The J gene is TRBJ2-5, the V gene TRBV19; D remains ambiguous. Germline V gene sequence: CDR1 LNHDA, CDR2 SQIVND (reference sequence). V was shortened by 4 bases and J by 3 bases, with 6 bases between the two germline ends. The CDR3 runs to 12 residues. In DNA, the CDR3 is TGTGCCAGTAGTAGGGCAGAAGAGACCCAGTACTTC. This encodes CASSRAEETQYF.

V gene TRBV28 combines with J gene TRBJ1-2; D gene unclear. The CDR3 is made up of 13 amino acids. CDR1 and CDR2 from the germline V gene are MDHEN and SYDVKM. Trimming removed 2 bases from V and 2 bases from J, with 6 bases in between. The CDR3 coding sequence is TGTGCCAGCAGTTTAAAACGGAACTATGGCTACACCTTC. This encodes CASSLKRNYGYTF.

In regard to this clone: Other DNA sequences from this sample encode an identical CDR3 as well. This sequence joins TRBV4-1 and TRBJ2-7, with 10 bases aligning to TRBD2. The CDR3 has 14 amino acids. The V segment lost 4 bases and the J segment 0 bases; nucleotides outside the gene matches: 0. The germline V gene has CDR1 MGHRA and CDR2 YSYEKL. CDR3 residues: CASSRTSGSYEQYF. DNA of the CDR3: TGCGCCAGCAGCCGGACTAGCGGCTCCTACGAGCAGTACTTC.

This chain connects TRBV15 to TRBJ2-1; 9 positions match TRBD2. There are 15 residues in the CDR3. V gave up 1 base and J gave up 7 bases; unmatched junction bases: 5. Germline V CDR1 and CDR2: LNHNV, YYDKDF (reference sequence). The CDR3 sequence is CATSRALAGLNEQFF. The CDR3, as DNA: TGTGCCACCAGCAGAGCGCTAGCGGGATTAAATGAGCAGTTCTTC.

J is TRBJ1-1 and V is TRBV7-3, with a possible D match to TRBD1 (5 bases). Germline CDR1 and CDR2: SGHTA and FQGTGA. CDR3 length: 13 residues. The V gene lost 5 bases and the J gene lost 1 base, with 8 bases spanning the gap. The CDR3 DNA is TGTGCCAGCAGCATTGGACAGAACACTGAAGCTTTCTTT. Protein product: CASSIGQNTEAFF.

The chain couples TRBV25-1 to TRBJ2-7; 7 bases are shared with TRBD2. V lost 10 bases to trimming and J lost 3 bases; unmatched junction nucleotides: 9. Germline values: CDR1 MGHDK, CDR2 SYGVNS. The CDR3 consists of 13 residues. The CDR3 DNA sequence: TGTGCCACCCAGCGGGGAGGTTACTACGAGCAGTACTTC. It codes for CATQRGGYYEQYF.